The 12 T cell receptor beta chains below come from one sample, sequenced in a study of shared clonotypes between healthy human individuals. Terminally differentiated effector memory CD45RA+ cells were excluded by CCR7 positive selection of CD45RO-negative cells. The assay was immunoSEQ multiplex PCR, and TCRdb's table has in-frame clones only and misses some. The table records approximately 600,000 clones, about 95% of them present only once. The sequencing input was naive CD8+ T cells sorted from blood. These receptor sequences come from a woman aged 25 to 45 in good health.

The chain uses TRBV21-1 and TRBJ2-1. TRBV21-1 is a pseudogene locus. This CDR3 is 18 amino acids long. DNA for the CDR3: TGTGCCAGCAGCAAAGGCGTAAATAGGAAAACCCGCTACAATGAGCAGTTCTTC. Amino acids: CASSKGVNRKTRYNEQFF.

The CDR3 DNA is TGTGCCAGCAGTTTAAGGTGGTTAACAGATACGCAGTATTTT. It translates to CASSLRWLTDTQYF. The rearrangement joins TRBV27 to TRBJ2-3; D unclear. CDR1 and CDR2 from the germline V gene are MNHEY and SMNVEV (reference sequence). Trimming removed 2 bases from V and 3 bases from J, with 9 bases in between. This CDR3 contains 14 residues.

This chain connects TRBV29-1 to TRBJ2-7, with D possibly being TRBD2 (6 bases). This CDR3 is built from 14 residues. CDR1 and CDR2 (germline): SQVTM, ANQGSEA. The V and J ends lost 4 bases and 4 bases respectively, with 17 bases between them. DNA of the CDR3: TGCAGCGTTGTTTTCTTAGATAGCGGTTACGAGCAGTACTTC. Translation gives CSVVFLDSGYEQYF.

The chain uses TRBV14 and TRBJ2-1; TRBD2 agrees at 11 bases. Trimming took 3 bases from V and 9 from J; bases not matched to a gene: 4. Germline V CDR1 and CDR2: SGHDN, FVKESK. The CDR3 totals 14 residues. CDR3 amino acids: CASSHTSGSTEQFF. The CDR3 DNA is TGTGCCAGCAGCCACACTAGCGGGAGTACTGAGCAGTTCTTC.

The CDR3, as DNA: TGCGCCAGCAGCTTGACGACAGGGGATCCCTCATTCTACGAGCAGTACTTC. Its protein is CASSLTTGDPSFYEQYF. V and J are TRBV5-1 and TRBJ2-7, with 8 bases lining up with TRBD1. V dropped 1 base and J dropped 3; count of bases not matched to a gene: 12. The V gene's germline CDR1 is SGHRS and CDR2 YFSETQ. CDR3 length: 17 amino acids.

This chain connects TRBV9 to TRBJ2-1; TRBD2 agrees at 12 bases. This CDR3 has 15 amino acids. The germline V gene has CDR1 SGDLS and CDR2 YYNGEE. Germline trimming cut 3 bases from V and 8 bases from J; bases unmatched to any gene: 6. The CDR3 here is CASSGLAGAGHEQFF. CDR3 nucleotide sequence: TGTGCCAGCAGCGGACTAGCGGGAGCAGGCCATGAGCAGTTCTTC.

V gene TRBV5-4 combines with J gene TRBJ2-1; D may be TRBD1 (6 bases). This CDR3 region has 13 residues. Trimming left V 8 bases short and J 3 bases short, with 12 bases between. Germline V gene sequence: CDR1 SGHNT, CDR2 YYREEE (reference sequence). The CDR3 region has the DNA TGTGCCAGTCGAGACAGGAACTACAATGAGCAGTTCTTC. It specifies CASRDRNYNEQFF. Complete variable domain (other parts from reference TRBV5-4 and TRBJ2-1): ETGVTQSPTHLIKTRGQQVTLRCSSQSGHNTVSWYQQALGQGPQFIFQYYREEENGRGNFPPRFSGLQFPNYSSELNVNALELDDSALYLCASRDRNYNEQFFGPGTRLTVL.

V usage is TRBV6-5 and J usage is TRBJ2-7; D unclear. Per the germline V gene, CDR1 is MNHEY and CDR2 is SVGAGI. V lost 5 bases to trimming and J lost 4 bases, with 18 bases between them. CDR3 length equals 15 residues. This chain's CDR3 is CASSQEEVVLYEQYF. The CDR3 DNA is TGTGCCAGCAGTCAAGAAGAAGTAGTATTGTACGAGCAGTACTTC.

This chain uses TRBV7-9 with TRBJ2-3; D perhaps matches TRBD2 (6 bases). Germline-derived CDR1 and CDR2 are SEHNR and FQNEAQ (reference sequence). This CDR3 has 15 amino acids. Trimming took off 5 bases at V and 4 bases at J, with 16 bases between the two ends. The CDR3, as DNA: TGTGCCAGCAGCATGATAGGAGGGCCCGCAGATACGCAGTATTTT. As protein: CASSMIGGPADTQYF.

The gene calls are TRBV19 and TRBJ2-1, with D perhaps matching TRBD2 (5 bases). This CDR3 is built from 12 residues. CDR1 LNHDA and CDR2 SQIVND come from the germline V gene (reference sequence). Trimming took 3 bases from V and 10 from J, leaving 10 bases between them. In nucleotides, the CDR3 is TGTGCCAGTAGTATTAAACTAGGCGAGCAGTTCTTC. Translation gives CASSIKLGEQFF.

V usage is TRBV27 and J usage is TRBJ1-2; 12 bases fit TRBD1. V was clipped by 6 bases and J by 8 bases; unmatched bases: 7. The CDR3 sequence is 14 residues long. The germline V gene has CDR1 MNHEY and CDR2 SMNVEV (reference sequence). CDR3 sequence: CASSPGQGAKGYTF. The CDR3 bases are TGTGCCAGCAGCCCGGGACAGGGGGCGAAGGGCTACACCTTC.

J is TRBJ2-4 and V is TRBV9; D gene ambiguous. Germline V gene lookup returns CDR1 SGDLS and CDR2 YYNGEE. V was trimmed by 4 bases and J by 15 bases, leaving 14 bases between them. The CDR3 contains 11 residues. This CDR3 is CASSPGRSLYF. The CDR3 nucleotides are TGTGCCAGCAGCCCCGGACGGTCACTGTACTTC.